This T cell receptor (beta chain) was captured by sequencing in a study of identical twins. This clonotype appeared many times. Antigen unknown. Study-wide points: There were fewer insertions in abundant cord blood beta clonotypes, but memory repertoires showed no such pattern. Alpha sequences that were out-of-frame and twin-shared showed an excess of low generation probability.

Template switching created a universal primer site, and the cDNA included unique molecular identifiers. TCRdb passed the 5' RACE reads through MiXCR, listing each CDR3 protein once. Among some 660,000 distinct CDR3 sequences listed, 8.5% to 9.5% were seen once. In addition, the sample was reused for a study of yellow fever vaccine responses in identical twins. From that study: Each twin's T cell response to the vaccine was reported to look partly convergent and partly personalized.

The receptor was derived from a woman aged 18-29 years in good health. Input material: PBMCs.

The CDR3 sequence is CASSSGSTDTQYF. The CDR3 DNA reads TGTGCCAGCAGTAGCGGGAGCACAGATACGCAGTATTTT. The V gene is TRBV7-9, the J gene TRBJ2-3, with TRBD2 matching 7 bases. Germline assignment: CDR1 SEHNR and CDR2 FQNEAQ (reference sequence). The CDR3 has 13 amino acids. J was trimmed by 0 bases and V by 6 bases; bases with no gene match: 0. Drawing the rest from reference TRBV7-9 and TRBJ2-3, the complete variable domain is DTGVSQNPRHKITKRGQNVTFRCDPISEHNRLYWYRQTLGQGPEFLTYFQNEAQLEKSRLLSDRFSAERPKGSFSTLEIQRTEQGDSAMYLCASSSGSTDTQYFGPGTRLTVL.